This TCR beta chain was identified in a study of beta chain features in type 1 diabetes. Findings and limits, study-wide: Shorter TCRB CDR3s, moderately but significantly so, marked every one of the four CD4+ subsets in Type 1 diabetes patients.

Expressed TCRB transcripts got sequenced, as all isolated RNA was reverse transcribed. Sequencing was performed with immunoSEQ multiplex PCR; in TCRdb, only in-frame clones are kept and a portion is missing. The repertoire holds 600,000 to 750,000 clones, with under 15% as singletons. Trimming removed 0 bases from V and 6 bases from J, with 9 bases in between. The CDR3 extends over 13 amino acids. CDR1 and CDR2 (germline): SGHAT, FQNNGV. Comments on this clone: The antigen is undetermined.

The chain recombines TRBV11-2 with TRBJ2-7; D not certain. Sequencing input: naive CD4+ T cells from blood. The origin of this receptor is a man aged 25-45 years with type 1 diabetes. CDR3 sequence: CASSLDRQTEQYF. For the CDR3, the DNA is TGTGCCAGCAGCTTAGATCGACAAACCGAGCAGTACTTC.